This TCR beta chain was sequenced during a study of blood T cells in healthy people across ages. Then a second PCR, running roughly 7 to 11 cycles, was carried out with a sample-barcoded 5' primer and a J-beta primer mix. Unique molecular identifiers of 12 random nucleotides labeled each cDNA. TCRdb reprocessed the 5' RACE reads via MiXCR and lists one record per CDR3 protein. Among approximately 810,000 distinct CDR3 sequences, about 34% were seen once, and the ten largest hold approximately 13%. This clonotype was seen a few times. Its antigen is unknown. Regarding the study as a whole: Naive T cell percentage showed a strong correlation with TCR beta diversity. Among T cells, TCR beta diversity per million cells dropped roughly linearly as age rose. Changes in expanded clonotypes were possibly confounded, as the CMV status of donors was unknown.

Germline CDR1 and CDR2: SGHRS and YFSETQ. V gave up 0 bases and J gave up 4 bases; unmatched junction bases: 7. This CDR3 region has 15 residues. The sequence derives from a man aged 18-30 years in good health. The sequenced material came from blood. V is TRBV5-1 and J is TRBJ2-7, with 7 bases matching TRBD2. The CDR3 protein is CASSLAGGGIYEQYF. CDR3 bases: TGCGCCAGCAGCTTGGCGGGGGGTGGTATATACGAGCAGTACTTC.